A selection of T cell receptor beta chains follows, all from one sample in a study of blood T cell repertoires in COVID-19. The assay was immunoSEQ multiplex PCR, and TCRdb's table has in-frame clones only and misses some. The data contain 350,000 to 450,000 clones, about 85% of them singletons. The sequencing sample was made of peripheral blood. The receptors were sampled from a woman younger than 30 with acute or convalescent COVID-19. The CDR3 runs from the conserved cysteine through the conserved F or W. D genes are given only for firm matches. Rows give clone size only sometimes, using once, few, many, or a class for an expanded clone.

size	V	D	J	CDR3	DNA
-	TRBV5-4	-	TRBJ2-5	CASSSSAETQYF	TGTGCCAGCAGCTCGTCAGCGGAGACCCAGTACTTC
-	TRBV7-8	TRBD1	TRBJ1-1	CASSFPTGGYEAFF	TGTGCCAGCAGCTTTCCTACAGGGGGCTATGAAGCTTTCTTT
-	TRBV14	TRBD2	TRBJ2-1	CASSKPGLARFF	TGTGCCAGCAGCAAACCGGGACTAGCGCGGTTCTTC
-	TRBV14	TRBD2	TRBJ2-5	CASSHPGGLYQETQYF	TGTGCCAGCAGCCATCCGGGGGGGCTGTACCAAGAGACCCAGTACTTC
-	TRBV7-3	TRBD1	TRBJ1-1	CASSPGQGSTEAFF	TGTGCCAGCAGCCCTGGACAGGGGAGCACTGAAGCTTTCTTT
-	TRBV11-2	TRBD1	TRBJ1-6	CASSRRPGTGWESPLHF	TGTGCCAGCAGCCGACGTCCCGGGACAGGGTGGGAGTCACCCCTCCACTTT
few	TRBV3-1/TRBV3-2	-	TRBJ1-2	CASSLNRGTYGYTF	TGTGCCAGCAGCTTGAATAGGGGGACCTATGGCTACACCTTC
-	TRBV14	TRBD2	TRBJ2-4	CASSQEGLAGVTKNIQYF	TGTGCCAGCAGCCAAGAAGGGCTAGCGGGAGTAACCAAAAACATTCAGTACTTC
-	TRBV28	-	TRBJ1-5	CASSPTGKGDQPQHF	TGTGCCAGCAGTCCCACAGGGAAGGGAGATCAGCCCCAGCATTTT
-	TRBV11-3	TRBD1	TRBJ1-5	CASSLEDRHFSQPQHF	TGTGCCAGCAGCTTAGAGGACAGGCATTTCAGTCAGCCCCAGCATTTT
-	TRBV28	-	TRBJ2-1	CASSPPGGARNEQFF	TGTGCCAGCAGTCCCCCTGGGGGGGCGAGGAATGAGCAGTTCTTC
-	TRBV5-1	TRBD2	TRBJ2-3	CASSLDGTSGRGGTDTQYF	TGCGCCAGCAGCTTGGACGGGACTAGCGGGAGAGGGGGTACAGATACGCAGTATTTT
-	TRBV7-9	TRBD1	TRBJ1-1	CASSPPWTGDTEAFF	TGTGCCAGCAGCCCACCTTGGACAGGGGACACTGAAGCTTTCTTT
-	TRBV2	-	TRBJ1-6	CASEKNGNSPLHF	TGTGCCAGCGAGAAGAACGGGAATTCACCCCTCCACTTT
-	TRBV18	-	TRBJ2-7	CASSPGGEYEQYF	TGTGCCAGCTCACCAGGCGGAGAATACGAGCAGTACTTC
-	TRBV5-1	TRBD2	TRBJ2-5	CASSVLAGDYQETQYF	TGCGCCAGCAGTGTTCTAGCGGGAGACTACCAAGAGACCCAGTACTTC
-	TRBV4-1	-	TRBJ1-5	CASSQALGGNQPQHF	TGCGCCAGCAGCCAAGCCCTCGGGGGCAATCAGCCCCAGCATTTT
-	TRBV6-6	-	TRBJ1-5	CASQTYSNQPQHF	TGTGCCAGCCAAACATATAGCAATCAGCCCCAGCATTTT
once	TRBV10-3	-	TRBJ2-5	CAISPEGEETQYF	TGTGCCATCAGTCCCGAGGGGGAAGAGACCCAGTACTTC
-	TRBV6-5	-	TRBJ2-5	CASSYYGTHFETQYF	TGTGCCAGCAGTTATTACGGGACACACTTTGAGACCCAGTACTTC
few	TRBV7-9	TRBD1	TRBJ2-7	CASSLGGQGHEQYF	TGTGCCAGCAGCTTAGGGGGACAGGGCCACGAGCAGTACTTC
-	TRBV2	TRBD2	TRBJ2-5	CASSRTSGQETQYF	TGTGCCAGCAGTCGGACTAGCGGTCAAGAGACCCAGTACTTC
once	TRBV18	-	TRBJ1-1	CASSQPDRTLEAFF	TGTGCCAGCTCACAACCCGACAGAACCCTTGAAGCTTTCTTT
-	TRBV5-4	-	TRBJ2-5	CASSLYLQETQYF	TGTGCCAGCAGCTTGTATCTCCAAGAGACCCAGTACTTC
few	TRBV5-1	-	TRBJ1-1	CASSLGDNEAFF	TGCGCCAGCAGCTTGGGGGACAATGAAGCTTTCTTT
-	TRBV6-5	-	TRBJ1-3	CASSYSWGGWNTIYF	TGTGCCAGCAGTTACTCGTGGGGCGGATGGAACACCATATATTTT
-	TRBV5-1	-	TRBJ2-2	CASSFTSSGELFF	TGCGCCAGCAGCTTCACTAGTTCCGGGGAGCTGTTTTTT
-	TRBV9	-	TRBJ2-1	CASSVGATDYNEQFF	TGTGCCAGCAGCGTAGGAGCGACCGACTACAATGAGCAGTTCTTC
-	TRBV6-1	-	TRBJ1-1	CASSEAFGIEAFF	TGTGCCAGCAGTGAAGCGTTCGGGATTGAAGCTTTCTTT
-	TRBV29-1	TRBD1	TRBJ1-6	CSAKTGDYNSPLHF	TGCAGCGCAAAGACAGGGGATTATAATTCACCCCTCCACTTT
-	TRBV27	-	TRBJ1-6	CASTGDSYNSPLHF	TGTGCCAGTACGGGGGACTCCTATAATTCACCCCTCCACTTT
once	TRBV29-1	TRBD1	TRBJ2-3	CSVGQGGTDTQYF	TGCAGCGTCGGACAGGGTGGCACAGATACGCAGTATTTT
-	TRBV7-9	-	TRBJ1-2	CASSADGLGYGYTF	TGTGCCAGCAGCGCTGACGGCCTAGGCTATGGCTACACCTTC
-	TRBV5-6	-	TRBJ2-5	CASSSQGRETQYF	TGTGCCAGCAGCTCCCAGGGTCGGGAGACCCAGTACTTC
-	TRBV28	-	TRBJ1-5	CASSHPGTSGNQPQHF	TGTGCCAGCAGTCACCCGGGTACATCGGGCAATCAGCCCCAGCATTTT
-	TRBV2	TRBD1	TRBJ1-1	CASSATGGAEAFF	TGTGCCAGCAGTGCAACAGGGGGTGCTGAAGCTTTCTTT
-	TRBV18	-	TRBJ2-1	CASSPRLSSYNEQFF	TGTGCCAGCTCACCGAGGCTATCGTCCTACAATGAGCAGTTCTTC
-	TRBV19	-	TRBJ1-1	CASSSVEDTEAFF	TGTGCCAGTAGTAGTGTAGAGGACACTGAAGCTTTCTTT
-	TRBV28	TRBD1	TRBJ1-1	CASTPAGTVDTEAFF	TGTGCCAGTACCCCGGCCGGGACAGTAGACACTGAAGCTTTCTTT
-	TRBV7-8	TRBD1	TRBJ1-4	CASSTRTGRIPITEKLFF	TGTGCCAGCAGCACCCGGACAGGGCGTATCCCGATAACTGAAAAACTGTTTTTT
-	TRBV28	TRBD1	TRBJ1-2	CASSLDRVYGYTF	TGTGCCAGCAGTTTAGACAGGGTCTATGGCTACACCTTC
once	TRBV28	TRBD1	TRBJ1-1	CASSLEGTVMNTEAFF	TGTGCCAGCAGTTTAGAGGGGACAGTAATGAACACTGAAGCTTTCTTT
-	TRBV7-3	-	TRBJ2-3	CASSLVGSTDTQYF	TGTGCCAGCAGCTTAGTCGGGTCGACAGATACGCAGTATTTT
-	TRBV5-1	-	TRBJ2-1	CASSLGGRSRVEQFF	TGCGCCAGCAGCTTGGGGGGTAGGTCGCGGGTTGAGCAGTTCTTC
-	TRBV5-1	-	TRBJ2-5	CASSFGGQATLYQETQYF	TGCGCCAGCAGCTTCGGCGGCCAAGCGACCTTGTACCAAGAGACCCAGTACTTC
-	TRBV4-1	-	TRBJ1-6	CASSQERAGYNSPLHF	TGCGCCAGCAGCCAAGAGCGAGCGGGCTATAATTCACCCCTCCACTTT